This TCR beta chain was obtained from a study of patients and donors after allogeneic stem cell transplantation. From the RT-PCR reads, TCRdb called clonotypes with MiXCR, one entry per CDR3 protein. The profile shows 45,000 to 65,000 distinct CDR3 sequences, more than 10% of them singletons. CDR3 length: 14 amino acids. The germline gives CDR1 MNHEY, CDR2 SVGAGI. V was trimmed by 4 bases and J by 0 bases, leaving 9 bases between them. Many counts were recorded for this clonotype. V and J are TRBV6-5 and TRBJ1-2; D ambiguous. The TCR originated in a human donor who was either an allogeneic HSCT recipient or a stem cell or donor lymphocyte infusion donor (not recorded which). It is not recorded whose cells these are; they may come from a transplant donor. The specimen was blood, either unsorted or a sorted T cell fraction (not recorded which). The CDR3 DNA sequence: TGTGCCAGCAGTTCCCCCCGGTCTAACTATGGCTACACCTTC. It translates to CASSSPRSNYGYTF.